This record covers a single T cell receptor (beta chain). Its cognate antigen is unknown. This entry is derived from a study of T cell repertoires in cytomegalovirus infection. Study-wide background: In public TCR beta signatures, there were indications of both CMV infection and matching HLA type. Study results and caveats: Based on cumulative public TCR beta family frequency, carriers of CMV plus the relevant HLA were identified. CMV-specific TCR beta clonotypes restricted by HLA-C dominated the ex vivo response.

Trimming cost V 6 bases and J 0 bases, with 14 bases left between them. The CDR3 runs to 15 residues. Per the germline V gene, CDR1 is ENHRY and CDR2 is SYGVKD. TCRdb used MiXCR to reprocess the reads, holding one entry per CDR3 protein. The table includes about 300,000 distinct CDR3 sequences, 25% detected once. Sequencing was done on a sample of PBMCs. This chain uses TRBV10-3 with TRBJ2-5; TRBD1 might be the D (6 bases). The receptor was derived from a human donor in good health (CMV status not recorded). Some clones in this sample may be carry-over from other donors' samples. CDR3: CAIRGVTGYQETQYF. CDR3 nucleotides: TGTGCCATCAGGGGGGTAACAGGGTACCAAGAGACCCAGTACTTC.